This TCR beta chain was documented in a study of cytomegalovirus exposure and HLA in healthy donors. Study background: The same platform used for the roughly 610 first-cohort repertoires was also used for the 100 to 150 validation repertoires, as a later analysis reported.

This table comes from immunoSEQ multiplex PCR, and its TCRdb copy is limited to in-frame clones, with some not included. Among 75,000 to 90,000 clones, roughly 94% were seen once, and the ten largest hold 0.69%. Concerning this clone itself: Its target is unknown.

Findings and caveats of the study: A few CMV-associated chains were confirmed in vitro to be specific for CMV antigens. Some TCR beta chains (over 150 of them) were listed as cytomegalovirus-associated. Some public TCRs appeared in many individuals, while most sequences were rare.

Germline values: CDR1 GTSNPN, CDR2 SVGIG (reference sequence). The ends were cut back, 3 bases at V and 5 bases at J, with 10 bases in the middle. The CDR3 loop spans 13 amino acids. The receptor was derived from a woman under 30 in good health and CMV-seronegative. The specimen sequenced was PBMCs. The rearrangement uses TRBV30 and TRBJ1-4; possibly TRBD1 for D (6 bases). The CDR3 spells CAWSRTVNEKLFF. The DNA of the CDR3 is TGTGCCTGGAGCCGGACAGTGAATGAAAAACTGTTTTTT.